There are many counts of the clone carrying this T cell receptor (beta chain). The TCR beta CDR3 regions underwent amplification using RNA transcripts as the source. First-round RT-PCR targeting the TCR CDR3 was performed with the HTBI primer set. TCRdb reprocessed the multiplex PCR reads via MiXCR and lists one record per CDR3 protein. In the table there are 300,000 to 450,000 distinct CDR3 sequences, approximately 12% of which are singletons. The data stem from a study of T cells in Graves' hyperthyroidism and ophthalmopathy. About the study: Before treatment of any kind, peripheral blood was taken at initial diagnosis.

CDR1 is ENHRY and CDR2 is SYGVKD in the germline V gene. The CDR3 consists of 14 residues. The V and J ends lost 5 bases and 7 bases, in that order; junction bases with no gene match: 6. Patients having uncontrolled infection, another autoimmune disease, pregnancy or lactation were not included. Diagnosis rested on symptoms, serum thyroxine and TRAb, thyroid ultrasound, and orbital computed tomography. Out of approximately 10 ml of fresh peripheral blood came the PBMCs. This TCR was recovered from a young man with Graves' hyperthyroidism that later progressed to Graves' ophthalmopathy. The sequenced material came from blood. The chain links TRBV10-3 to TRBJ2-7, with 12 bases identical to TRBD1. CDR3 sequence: CAISPGQGAREQYF. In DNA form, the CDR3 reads TGTGCCATCAGTCCGGGACAGGGGGCGAGGGAGCAGTACTTC.